The 9 T cell receptor beta chains listed next were all sequenced from one sample in a study of blood T cell repertoires in COVID-19. The data were produced by immunoSEQ multiplex PCR, yet TCRdb's version contains in-frame clones alone and is incomplete. The table records tens of thousands of clones, around nine tenths of them present only once. The sequenced sample consisted of peripheral blood. The receptor source for this set is a man in his 70s with acute or convalescent COVID-19.

This sequence joins TRBV6-5 and TRBJ2-7; TRBD1 matches 8 bases. From germline, CDR1 is MNHEY and CDR2 SVGAGI. V shed 6 bases and J 2 bases; nucleotides not matched to a gene: 9. This CDR3 is 15 amino acids long. The CDR3 is CASRSLDRAPYEQYF. DNA of the CDR3: TGTGCCAGCAGAAGTTTGGACAGGGCTCCCTACGAGCAGTACTTC.

The chain has TRBV6-2 or TRBV6-3 and TRBJ1-2, with 8 positions matching TRBD1. The V gene's germline CDR1 is MNHEY and CDR2 SVGEGT. The J segment lost 2 bases and the V segment lost 4 bases, leaving 6 bases of the junction unmatched. The CDR3 is 15 residues long. The CDR3 here is CASSSPGQANYGYTF. CDR3 DNA: TGTGCCAGCAGTTCCCCGGGACAGGCGAACTATGGCTACACCTTC.

The V and J genes are TRBV29-1 and TRBJ1-3; 7 nucleotides agree with TRBD1. Germline V gene sequence: CDR1 SQVTM, CDR2 ANQGSEA. With 0 bases clipped from V and 0 bases from J, the junction kept 5 bases outside the gene matches. The CDR3 covers 16 residues. The CDR3 loop is CSVEDEDRASGNTIYF. As DNA, the CDR3 is TGCAGCGTTGAAGATGAAGACAGGGCCTCTGGAAACACCATATATTTT.

This chain uses TRBV5-1 with TRBJ2-5; the D is unclear. This CDR3 is built from 13 residues. Trimming pared 4 bases from V and 7 bases from J, leaving 14 bases between. Germline lookup yields CDR1 SGHRS and CDR2 YFSETQ. CDR3 amino acids: CASSQSLPGTQYF. The CDR3 DNA sequence: TGCGCCAGCAGCCAAAGCTTGCCGGGGACCCAGTACTTC.

The chain links TRBV2 to TRBJ2-5; 8 positions agree with TRBD1. Per the germline V gene, CDR1 is SNHLY and CDR2 is FYNNEI. The CDR3 consists of 12 residues. V was clipped by 9 bases and J by 5 bases; unmatched bases: 5. CDR3 coding DNA: TGTGCCAGAGACAGGGGAAGGGAGACCCAGTACTTC. Translation: CARDRGRETQYF.

This chain links TRBV6-5 with TRBJ2-7; no clear D gene. Between the trimmed V and J ends, which lost 6 bases and 3 bases, there was a span of 6 bases. In germline, CDR1 is MNHEY, CDR2 SVGAGI. The CDR3 covers 11 residues. As DNA, the CDR3 is TGTGCCAGCAGATCCTACTACGAGCAGTACTTC. The encoded protein is CASRSYYEQYF.

This chain uses TRBV19 with TRBJ2-1; D is undetermined. The length of the CDR3 is 15 residues. CDR1 and CDR2 from the germline V gene are LNHDA and SQIVND (reference sequence). V was clipped by 3 bases and J by 1 base, with 10 bases between them. The CDR3 DNA is TGTGCCAGTAGTATGGAAGCGCGTTCCTACAATGAGCAGTTCTTC. This encodes CASSMEARSYNEQFF.

This rearrangement joins TRBV3-1 (or the pseudogene TRBV3-2) to TRBJ2-7; D uncertain. Deletions cut 1 base from V and 3 bases from J, with 7 bases between. The CDR3 sequence is 13 residues long. Germline V lookup: CDR1 LGHDT, CDR2 YNNKEL (reference sequence). The CDR3 is CASSQVGDYEQYF. The DNA for the CDR3 is TGTGCCAGCAGCCAAGTGGGCGACTACGAGCAGTACTTC.

The chain joins TRBV5-1 to TRBJ2-7; D unresolved. V was clipped by 5 bases and J by 0 bases, with 15 bases between them. Germline V gene sequence: CDR1 SGHRS, CDR2 YFSETQ. This CDR3 contains 15 residues. The CDR3 region is CASSSSPLPSYEQYF. The CDR3 bases are TGCGCCAGCAGTTCGTCCCCGCTACCCTCCTACGAGCAGTACTTC.